The present T cell receptor beta chain was sequenced within a study of shared clonotypes between healthy human individuals. Trimming cost V 5 bases and J 7 bases, with 20 bases left between them. This CDR3 is 15 amino acids long. The germline V gene encodes CDR1 SEHNR and CDR2 FQNEAQ (reference sequence). Assay used: immunoSEQ multiplex PCR; TCRdb lists only in-frame clones, some missing. This sample has about 490,000 clones, with 79% found just once. Donation came from healthy HIV-negative adults that had no recent acute infections or vaccinations. This clone appeared a few times. The V gene is TRBV7-9, the J gene TRBJ1-1, with unresolved D. This receptor was taken from a woman aged 35 to 49 in good health. Some clones in this sample may be carry-over from other donors' samples. The specimen sequenced was PBMCs. CDR3 amino acids: CASSPVGRVEDEAFF. The CDR3 coding sequence is TGTGCCAGCAGCCCGGTAGGGCGGGTGGAGGATGAAGCTTTCTTT.